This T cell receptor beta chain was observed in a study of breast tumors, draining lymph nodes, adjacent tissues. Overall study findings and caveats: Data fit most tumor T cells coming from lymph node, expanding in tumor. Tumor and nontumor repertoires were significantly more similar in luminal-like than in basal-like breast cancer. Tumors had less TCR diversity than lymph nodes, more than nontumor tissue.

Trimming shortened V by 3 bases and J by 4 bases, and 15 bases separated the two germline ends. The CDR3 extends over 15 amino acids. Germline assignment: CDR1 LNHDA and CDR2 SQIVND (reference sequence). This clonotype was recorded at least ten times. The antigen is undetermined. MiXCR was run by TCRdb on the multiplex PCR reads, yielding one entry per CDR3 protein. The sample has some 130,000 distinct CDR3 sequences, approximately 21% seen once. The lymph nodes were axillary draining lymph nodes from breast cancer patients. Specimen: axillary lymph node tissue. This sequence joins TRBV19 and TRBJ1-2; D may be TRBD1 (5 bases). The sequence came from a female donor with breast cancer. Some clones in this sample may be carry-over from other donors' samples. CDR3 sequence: CASSISPDRVYGYTF. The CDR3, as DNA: TGTGCCAGTAGTATCTCGCCTGACAGAGTCTATGGCTACACCTTC.